Listed here are 29 T cell receptor beta chains from one sample, sequenced in a study of T-cell memory formation after mild COVID-19. MiXCR, run by TCRdb on the 5' RACE reads, gives a single entry per CDR3 protein. The repertoire holds about 620,000 distinct CDR3 sequences, with approximately 18% as singletons. Material for sequencing was PBMCs or a T cell subset sorted from them (not recorded which). The source of these receptors is an adult woman who had mild COVID-19 (a few samples of this study predate the infection). Cell type and time point are not known.

This clonotype was found many times. The CDR3 DNA follows: TGTGCCAGCAGTCCAAGGGACAGGGGACATGGCTACACCTTC. It codes for CASSPRDRGHGYTF. J is TRBJ1-2 and V is TRBV6-1; 10 bases line up with TRBD1. Germline CDR1 MNHNS, CDR2 SASEGT. Trimming at V came to 5 bases and at J to 6 bases, leaving 6 bases not matched to a gene. The CDR3 runs 14 residues.

The chain couples TRBV6-1 to TRBJ2-7, with TRBD1 matching over 9 bases. Per germline, CDR1 MNHNS and CDR2 SASEGT. J gave up 12 bases and V 6 bases, and 15 bases lay outside the gene matches. This CDR3 contains 14 residues. CDR3: CASSDNQPGQGPYF. The CDR3, as DNA: TGTGCCAGCAGCGATAACCAGCCAGGACAGGGGCCGTACTTC.

J is TRBJ2-1 and V is TRBV13, with 10 bases aligning to TRBD2. Germline CDR1 reads PRHDT; CDR2 reads FYEKMQ (reference sequence). This CDR3 is built from 14 residues. J gave up 12 bases and V 1 base, and 6 bases lay outside the gene matches. This chain's CDR3 is CASSLESSGRVQFF. The CDR3 DNA reads TGTGCCAGCAGCTTAGAGTCCAGCGGGAGGGTGCAGTTCTTC.

The J gene is TRBJ2-7, the V gene TRBV19; D possibly matches TRBD1 or TRBD2 (6 bases each). CDR3 size: 16 residues. The germline V and J ends were trimmed by 3 bases and 4 bases, with 19 bases remaining between them. Germline CDR1 reads LNHDA; CDR2 reads SQIVND (reference sequence). The CDR3, as DNA: TGTGCCAGTAGTATTAGCGGACAGCCGTTGTTGTACGAGCAGTACTTC. Protein sequence: CASSISGQPLLYEQYF.

There are a few counts of this clonotype. This CDR3 reads CASSFAQNTEAFF. The CDR3 coding sequence is TGTGCCAGCAGTTTCGCCCAGAACACTGAAGCTTTCTTT. The chain uses TRBV12-3 or TRBV12-4 and TRBJ1-1; D ambiguous. Trimming removed 3 bases at V and 1 base at J, with 6 bases between. The CDR3 has 13 residues.

The CDR3 bases are TGTGCCAGCACCGTGGGGAGGGATTCACCCCTCCACTTT. Its protein is CASTVGRDSPLHF. The J gene is TRBJ1-6, the V gene TRBV7-9; D gene uncertain. CDR1 and CDR2 (germline): SEHNR, FQNEAQ (reference sequence). Trimming pared 7 bases from V and 8 bases from J, leaving 12 bases between. The CDR3 has 13 amino acids.

A few counts support this clonotype. The J gene is TRBJ2-4, the V gene TRBV7-9; D possibly corresponds to TRBD2 (5 bases). Trimming removed 5 bases from V and 3 bases from J, with 26 bases in between. This CDR3 is 19 amino acids long. Germline V CDR1 and CDR2: SEHNR, FQNEAQ (reference sequence). The CDR3: CASSPGTSPLLWVKNIQYF. The CDR3 nucleotides are TGTGCCAGCAGCCCTGGCACTAGTCCCCTTCTTTGGGTCAAAAACATTCAGTACTTC.

This clonotype occurred many times. The CDR3 DNA reads TGTGCCAGCAGCTTAGCTGGAGGGGTGAACACTGAAGCTTTCTTT. It translates to CASSLAGGVNTEAFF. The V and J genes are TRBV7-8 and TRBJ1-1; D may be TRBD1 (5 bases). Per the germline V gene, CDR1 is SGHVS and CDR2 is FQNEAQ. Trimming took off 0 bases at V and 0 bases at J, with 8 bases between the two ends. This CDR3 contains 15 residues.

In its sample, this clonotype was seen a few times. The chain has TRBV27 and TRBJ2-5, with 12 bases identical to TRBD2. CDR3 size: 15 residues. Per the germline V gene, CDR1 is MNHEY and CDR2 is SMNVEV (reference sequence). V dropped 5 bases and J dropped 5; count of bases not matched to a gene: 6. The DNA for the CDR3 is TGTGCCAGCAGTCCCCGACTAGCGGGAGTGGAGACCCAGTACTTC. This gives the protein CASSPRLAGVETQYF.

The sample holds many counts of this clonotype. The J gene is TRBJ2-1, the V gene TRBV7-2, with TRBD2 matching 11 bases. CDR1 is SGHTA, CDR2 FQGNSA, per germline. This CDR3 is built from 16 residues. The V segment lost 4 bases and the J segment 2 bases; nucleotides outside the gene matches: 4. CDR3 region: CASSSKLAGAYNEQFF. The CDR3 coding sequence is TGTGCCAGCAGCTCCAAACTAGCGGGAGCCTACAATGAGCAGTTCTTC. The whole variable domain, remainder taken from reference TRBV7-2 and TRBJ2-1, is GAGVSQSPSNKVTEKGKDVELRCDPISGHTALYWYRQSLGQGLEFLIYFQGNSAPDKSGLPSDRFSAERTGGSVSTLTIQRTQQEDSAVYLCASSSKLAGAYNEQFFGPGTRLTVL.

The J gene is TRBJ1-3, the V gene TRBV5-1; D is undetermined. This CDR3 has 14 residues. The V gene lost 2 bases and the J gene lost 0 bases, with 6 bases spanning the gap. Germline values: CDR1 SGHRS, CDR2 YFSETQ. CDR3 sequence: CASSLQSSGNTIYF. The CDR3 bases are TGCGCCAGCAGCTTACAGAGCTCTGGAAACACCATATATTTT.

The chain is built from TRBV3-1 and TRBJ2-5; D unresolved. Germline assignment: CDR1 LGHDT and CDR2 YNNKEL (reference sequence). CDR3 length equals 13 residues. Between the trimmed V and J ends, which lost 3 bases and 5 bases, there was a span of 10 bases. The CDR3 is CASSHGAPETQYF. CDR3 DNA: TGTGCCAGCAGCCACGGCGCCCCGGAGACCCAGTACTTC.

This clonotype was observed a handful of times. This chain's CDR3 is CASSLDLPKQETQYF. The CDR3 DNA follows: TGTGCCAGCAGCTTAGATCTGCCAAAACAAGAGACCCAGTACTTC. The V and J genes are TRBV7-8 and TRBJ2-5; D remains ambiguous. The CDR3 loop spans 15 amino acids. Germline V gene lookup returns CDR1 SGHVS and CDR2 FQNEAQ. V was cut by 1 base and J by 2 bases, with 11 bases left in between.

This clonotype was observed a handful of times. The V and J genes are TRBV7-9 and TRBJ2-7; 7 bases align to TRBD2. Losses at the gene ends were 7 bases for V and 2 bases for J; bases not matched to a gene: 11. CDR1 and CDR2 (germline): SEHNR, FQNEAQ (reference sequence). The CDR3 extends over 15 amino acids. DNA for the CDR3: TGTGCCAGCACCCCTCCGGCTAGCGGTACCTACGAGCAGTACTTC. This encodes CASTPPASGTYEQYF.

This clonotype was detected only a few times. This chain links TRBV24-1 with TRBJ2-1; tentative D call: TRBD2 (5 bases). Trimming took off 9 bases at V and 4 bases at J, with 12 bases between the two ends. CDR3 length equals 13 residues. In germline, CDR1 is KGHDR, CDR2 SFDVKD. The CDR3 coding sequence is TGTGCCACCCGGGGAGCGGCGTACAATGAGCAGTTCTTC. Residues: CATRGAAYNEQFF.

CDR3 nucleotide sequence: TGCAGTGTCCCGGGACAGGGGACTGAAGCTTTCTTT. It is translated as CSVPGQGTEAFF. The chain employs TRBV20-1 and TRBJ1-1, with 10 bases fitting TRBD1. Germline V gives CDR1 DFQATT, CDR2 SNEGSKA (reference sequence). J gave up 5 bases and V 7 bases, and 4 bases lay outside the gene matches. The CDR3 is 12 residues long.

The chain employs TRBV7-9 and TRBJ1-6, with TRBD1 matching over 7 bases. There are 14 residues in the CDR3. The V gene end was trimmed by 5 bases and the J gene end by 6 bases; junction bases not matched to a gene: 4. Germline V gene lookup returns CDR1 SEHNR and CDR2 FQNEAQ (reference sequence). CDR3 nucleotides: TGTGCCAGCAGCGGGGGGGACAGTAATTCACCCCTCCACTTT. The encoded protein is CASSGGDSNSPLHF. The full variable domain, its missing parts supplied by reference TRBV7-9 and TRBJ1-6, is DTGVSQNPRHKITKRGQNVTFRCDPISEHNRLYWYRQTLGQGPEFLTYFQNEAQLEKSRLLSDRFSAERPKGSFSTLEIQRTEQGDSAMYLCASSGGDSNSPLHFGNGTRLTVT.

This clonotype has more than one count but fewer than ten. The gene calls are TRBV12-3 or TRBV12-4 and TRBJ2-4; D is perhaps TRBD2 (5 bases). Trimming shortened V by 3 bases and J by 0 bases, and 9 bases separated the two germline ends. The CDR3 consists of 15 residues. This chain's CDR3 is CASSFRGLAKNIQYF. The CDR3 coding sequence is TGTGCCAGCAGTTTTCGAGGGTTAGCCAAAAACATTCAGTACTTC.

The J gene is TRBJ2-7, the V gene TRBV7-9; the match to TRBD1 covers 8 bases. Germline assignment: CDR1 SEHNR and CDR2 FQNEAQ (reference sequence). With V trimmed by 7 bases and J by 3 bases, 8 bases remained unmatched. CDR3 length: 14 residues. The DNA of the CDR3 is TGTGCCAGCACCACCCCGGACAGGGACTACGAGCAGTACTTC. This translates into CASTTPDRDYEQYF.

This chain uses TRBV3-1 with TRBJ2-7; TRBD1 aligns across 8 bases. Germline CDR1 and CDR2: LGHDT and YNNKEL (reference sequence). The V and J ends lost 0 bases and 6 bases, in that order; junction bases with no gene match: 10. The CDR3 totals 16 residues. CDR3 region: CASSQDRGPQRSEQYF. The CDR3 bases are TGTGCCAGCAGCCAAGACAGGGGGCCTCAGCGCAGCGAGCAGTACTTC.

In this sample, this clonotype turned up many times. DNA for the CDR3: TGTGCCAGCAGTCCCCTCCGCCGACAGGGAAACACTGAAGCTTTCTTT. The encoded protein is CASSPLRRQGNTEAFF. The V and J genes are TRBV27 and TRBJ1-1; TRBD1 aligns across 7 bases. CDR1 and CDR2 from the germline V gene are MNHEY and SMNVEV (reference sequence). Unmatched junction bases numbered 11, after V lost 5 bases and J lost 2 bases. This CDR3 comprises 16 residues.

Only a few counts were recorded for this clonotype. V usage is TRBV20-1 and J usage is TRBJ2-2, with 9 nucleotides matching TRBD2. This CDR3 has 15 amino acids. J lost 5 bases, V lost 1 base, and 5 bases had no gene match. CDR1 and CDR2 (germline): DFQATT, SNEGSKA (reference sequence). The CDR3: CSARVSGSGTGELFF. The CDR3 nucleotides are TGCAGTGCTAGAGTTAGCGGGAGTGGGACCGGGGAGCTGTTTTTT.

This clonotype was found a few times. V gene TRBV29-1 combines with J gene TRBJ1-5; D remains unclear. V was cut by 0 bases and J by 6 bases, with 9 bases left in between. The CDR3 is made up of 13 amino acids. Germline loops: CDR1 SQVTM, CDR2 ANQGSEA. Written as DNA, the CDR3 is TGCAGCGTTGAAGATCAATCGAGTCAGCCCCAGCATTTT. This gives the protein CSVEDQSSQPQHF.

The chain couples TRBV5-1 to TRBJ2-3; TRBD1 might be the D (5 bases). The CDR3 covers 17 residues. Deletions cut 0 bases from V and 0 bases from J, with 14 bases between. The germline CDR1 and CDR2 sequences are SGHRS and YFSETQ. The CDR3 nucleotides read TGCGCCAGCAGCTTGGCCATACAGGCCCGTAGCACAGATACGCAGTATTTT. Amino acid sequence: CASSLAIQARSTDTQYF.

The chain links TRBV5-1 to TRBJ2-3; D might be TRBD1 (5 bases). V was cut by 4 bases and J by 1 base, with 13 bases left in between. The CDR3 has 15 amino acids. Germline V lookup: CDR1 SGHRS, CDR2 YFSETQ. CDR3: CASSPGVGRTDTQYF. The CDR3 DNA reads as TGCGCCAGCAGCCCCGGAGTGGGGCGCACAGATACGCAGTATTTT. The variable domain in full, with the rest retrieved from reference TRBV5-1 and TRBJ2-3, is KAGVTQTPRYLIKTRGQQVTLSCSPISGHRSVSWYQQTPGQGLQFLFEYFSETQRNKGNFPGRFSGRQFSNSRSEMNVSTLELGDSALYLCASSPGVGRTDTQYFGPGTRLTVL.

Many counts were recorded for this clonotype. The chain couples TRBV9 to TRBJ1-6; D is uncertain. Trimming shortened V by 0 bases and J by 5 bases, and 12 bases separated the two germline ends. CDR3 length equals 16 residues. Germline loops: CDR1 SGDLS, CDR2 YYNGEE. The CDR3 DNA reads TGTGCCAGCAGCGTAGGAGGAATCAGGAATAATTCACCCCTCCACTTT. This gives the protein CASSVGGIRNNSPLHF.

The V and J genes are TRBV7-2 and TRBJ2-1; 8 bases line up with TRBD2. This CDR3 has 19 amino acids. V was pared by 3 bases and J by 0 bases, with 13 bases of the junction left unmatched. Looked up from germline, CDR1 is SGHTA and CDR2 is FQGNSA. CDR3 DNA: TGTGCCAGCAGCTTTCTTACTTGGCAGCGGGAGATCTCCTACAATGAGCAGTTCTTC. Amino acid sequence: CASSFLTWQREISYNEQFF.

This clonotype has only a few counts. This chain connects TRBV6-4 to TRBJ2-2, with 7 nucleotides matching TRBD2. The CDR3 loop spans 13 amino acids. Germline assignment: CDR1 MRHNA and CDR2 SNTAGT. V lost 8 bases, J lost 4 bases, and 4 bases stayed unmatched. For the CDR3, the DNA is TGTGCCAGCGGCGGACTAGGCACCGGGGAGCTGTTTTTT. Its protein product is CASGGLGTGELFF.

This clonotype was observed many times. The chain has TRBV12-3 or TRBV12-4 and TRBJ2-1; 7 nucleotides match TRBD2. The CDR3 spans 14 residues. V gave up 6 bases and J gave up 1 base; unmatched junction bases: 3. CDR3: CASRPGGSYNEQFF. The CDR3 coding sequence is TGTGCCAGCAGGCCGGGGGGATCCTACAATGAGCAGTTCTTC.